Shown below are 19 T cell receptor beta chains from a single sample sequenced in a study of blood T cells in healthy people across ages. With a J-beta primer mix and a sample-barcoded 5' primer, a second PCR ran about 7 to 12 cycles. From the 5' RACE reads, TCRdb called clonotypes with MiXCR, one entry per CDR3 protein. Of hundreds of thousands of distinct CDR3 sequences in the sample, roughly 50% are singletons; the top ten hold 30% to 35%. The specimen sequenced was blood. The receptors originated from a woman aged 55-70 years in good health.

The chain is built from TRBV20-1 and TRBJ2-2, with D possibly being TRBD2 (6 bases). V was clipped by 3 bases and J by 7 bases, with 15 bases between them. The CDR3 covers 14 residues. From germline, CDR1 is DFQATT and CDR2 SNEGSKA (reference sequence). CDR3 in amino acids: CSARSEGKNGELFF. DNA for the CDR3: TGCAGTGCTAGGTCGGAGGGGAAGAACGGGGAGCTGTTTTTT.

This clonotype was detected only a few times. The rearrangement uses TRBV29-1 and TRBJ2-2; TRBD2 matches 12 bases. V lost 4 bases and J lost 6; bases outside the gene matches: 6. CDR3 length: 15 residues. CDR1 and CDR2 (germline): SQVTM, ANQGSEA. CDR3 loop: CSVARLAGVSGELFF. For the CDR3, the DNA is TGCAGCGTTGCCCGACTAGCGGGAGTATCCGGGGAGCTGTTTTTT.

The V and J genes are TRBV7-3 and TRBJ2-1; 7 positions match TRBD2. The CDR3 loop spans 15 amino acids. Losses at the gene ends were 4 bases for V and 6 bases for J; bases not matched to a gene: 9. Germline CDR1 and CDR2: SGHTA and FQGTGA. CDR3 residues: CASSSGLVGRNEQFF. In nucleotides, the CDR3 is TGTGCCAGCAGCTCCGGACTAGTGGGTCGCAATGAGCAGTTCTTC.

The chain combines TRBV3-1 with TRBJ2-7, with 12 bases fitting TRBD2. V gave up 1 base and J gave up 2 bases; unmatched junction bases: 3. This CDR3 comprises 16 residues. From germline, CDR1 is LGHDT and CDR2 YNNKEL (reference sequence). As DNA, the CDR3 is TGTGCCAGCAGCCAAGCTGGACTAGCGGGACCCTACGAGCAGTACTTC. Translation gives CASSQAGLAGPYEQYF.

CDR3 protein: CSARDRARGGSPLHF. DNA of the CDR3: TGCAGTGCTAGAGATCGGGCCAGGGGCGGGTCACCCCTCCACTTT. The chain has TRBV20-1 and TRBJ1-6, with D perhaps TRBD1 (6 bases). CDR3 length: 15 residues. With 0 bases removed from V and 10 bases from J, the gap between germline ends came to 16 bases. Germline CDR1 reads DFQATT; CDR2 reads SNEGSKA (reference sequence).

CDR3 nucleotide sequence: TGTGCCAGCAGCAGCCCGGAGGGTGGACACGAGCAGTACTTC. It is translated as CASSSPEGGHEQYF. The chain joins TRBV21-1 to TRBJ2-7; the tabulated D call, TRBD2, remains unverified against the DNA. TRBV21-1 is termed a pseudogene. The CDR3 is 14 amino acids.

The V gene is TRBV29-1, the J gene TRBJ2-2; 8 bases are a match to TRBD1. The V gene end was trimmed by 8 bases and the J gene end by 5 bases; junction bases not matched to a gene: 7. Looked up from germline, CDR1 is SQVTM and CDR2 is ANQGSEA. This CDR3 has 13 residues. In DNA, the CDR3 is TGCAGCTATCAGGGGGCGCTTACCGGGGAGCTGTTTTTT. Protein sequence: CSYQGALTGELFF.

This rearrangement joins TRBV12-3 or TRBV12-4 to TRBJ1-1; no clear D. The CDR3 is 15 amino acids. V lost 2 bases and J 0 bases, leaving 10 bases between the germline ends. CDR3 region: CASSLRVGMNTEAFF. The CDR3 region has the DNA TGTGCCAGCAGTTTACGAGTCGGGATGAACACTGAAGCTTTCTTT.

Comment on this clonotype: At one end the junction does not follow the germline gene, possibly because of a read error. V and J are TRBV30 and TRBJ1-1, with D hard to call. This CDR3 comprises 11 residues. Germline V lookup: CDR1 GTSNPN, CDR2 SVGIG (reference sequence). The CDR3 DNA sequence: TGTGCCGGGAGTGTACGCAGTGAAGCTTTCTTT. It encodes CAGSVRSEAFF.

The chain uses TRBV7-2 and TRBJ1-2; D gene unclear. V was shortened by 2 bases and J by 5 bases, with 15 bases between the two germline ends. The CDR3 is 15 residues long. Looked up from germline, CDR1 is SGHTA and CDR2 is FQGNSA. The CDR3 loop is CASSLIGGRAYGYTF. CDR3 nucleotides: TGTGCCAGCAGCTTAATTGGCGGTCGGGCTTATGGCTACACCTTC.

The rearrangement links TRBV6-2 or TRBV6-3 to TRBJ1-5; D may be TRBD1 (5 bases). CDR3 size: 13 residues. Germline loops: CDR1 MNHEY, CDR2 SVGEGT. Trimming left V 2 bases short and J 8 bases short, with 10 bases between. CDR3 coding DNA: TGTGCCAGCAGTTACCCGCAGGGAAAGCCCCAGCATTTT. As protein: CASSYPQGKPQHF.

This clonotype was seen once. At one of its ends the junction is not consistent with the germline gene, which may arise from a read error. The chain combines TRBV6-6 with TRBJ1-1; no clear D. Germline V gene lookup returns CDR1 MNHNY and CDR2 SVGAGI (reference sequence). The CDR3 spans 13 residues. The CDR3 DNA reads TGTGCCAACAGTTCAACACCGGGCACTGAAGCTTTCTTT. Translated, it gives CANSSTPGTEAFF.

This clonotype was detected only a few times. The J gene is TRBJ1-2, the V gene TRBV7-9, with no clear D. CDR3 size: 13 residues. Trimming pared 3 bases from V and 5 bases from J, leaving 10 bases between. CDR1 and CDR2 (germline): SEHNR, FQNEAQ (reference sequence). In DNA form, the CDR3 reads TGTGCCAGCAGCTTTGGCAGTTGGTATGGCTACACCTTC. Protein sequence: CASSFGSWYGYTF.

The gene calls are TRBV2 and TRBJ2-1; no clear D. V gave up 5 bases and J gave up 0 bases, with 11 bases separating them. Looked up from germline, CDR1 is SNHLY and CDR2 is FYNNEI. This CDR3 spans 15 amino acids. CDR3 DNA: TGTGCCAGCAGTCCGTACCCCAGCTCCTACAATGAGCAGTTCTTC. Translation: CASSPYPSSYNEQFF.

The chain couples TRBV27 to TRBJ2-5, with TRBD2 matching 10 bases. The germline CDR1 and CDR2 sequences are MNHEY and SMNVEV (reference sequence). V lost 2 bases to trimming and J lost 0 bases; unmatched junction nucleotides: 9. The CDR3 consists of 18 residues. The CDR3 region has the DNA TGTGCCAGCAGTTTACGGACTAGCGGAACGGCACACCAAGAGACCCAGTACTTC. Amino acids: CASSLRTSGTAHQETQYF.

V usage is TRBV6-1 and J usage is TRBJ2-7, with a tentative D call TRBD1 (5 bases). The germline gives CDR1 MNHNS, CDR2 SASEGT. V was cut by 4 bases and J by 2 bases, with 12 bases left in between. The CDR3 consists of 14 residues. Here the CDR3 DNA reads TGTGCCAGCAGTGCACCTGACAGTCCCTACGAGCAGTACTTC. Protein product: CASSAPDSPYEQYF.

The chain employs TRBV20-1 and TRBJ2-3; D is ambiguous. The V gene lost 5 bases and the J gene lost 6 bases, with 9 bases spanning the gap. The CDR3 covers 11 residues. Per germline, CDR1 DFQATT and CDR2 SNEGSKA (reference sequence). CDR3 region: CSAFPDDTQYF. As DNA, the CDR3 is TGCAGTGCTTTTCCCGATGATACGCAGTATTTT.

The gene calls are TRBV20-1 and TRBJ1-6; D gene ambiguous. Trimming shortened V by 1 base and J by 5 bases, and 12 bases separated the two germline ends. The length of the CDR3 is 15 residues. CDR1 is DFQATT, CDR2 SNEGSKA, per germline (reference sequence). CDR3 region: CSARVPGLDNSPLHF. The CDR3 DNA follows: TGCAGTGCTAGAGTCCCAGGATTGGATAATTCACCCCTCCACTTT.

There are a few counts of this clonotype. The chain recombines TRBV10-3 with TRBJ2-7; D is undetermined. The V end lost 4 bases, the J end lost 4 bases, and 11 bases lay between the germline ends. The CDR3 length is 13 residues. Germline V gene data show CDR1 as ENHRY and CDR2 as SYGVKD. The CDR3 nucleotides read TGTGCCATCAGTGCCACCGAGGAATACGAGCAGTACTTC. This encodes CAISATEEYEQYF.